This T cell receptor (beta chain) was recovered during a study of spatial heterogeneity in lung cancer. Time point: sample taken at primary tumor resection. Unsorted samples of tumor, nontumor lung or frozen PBMC had their whole RNA sequenced. TCRdb analysed the 5' RACE reads with MiXCR anew, one entry per CDR3 protein. In the table there are about 39,000 distinct CDR3 sequences, 2.5% to 3.5% of which are singletons. This CDR3 has 13 residues. With 3 bases removed from V and 5 bases from J, the gap between germline ends came to 10 bases. Germline V gives CDR1 LNHDA, CDR2 SQIVND (reference sequence). The sample holds many counts of this clonotype.

This specimen was normal lung tissue next to the tumor, taken at surgery. This sequence originates from a male donor with early-stage non-small cell lung cancer. The chain joins TRBV19 to TRBJ2-5; no clear D. The CDR3 region is CASSIRPSETQYF. The CDR3 nucleotides read TGTGCCAGTAGTATCCGCCCCAGCGAGACCCAGTACTTC.